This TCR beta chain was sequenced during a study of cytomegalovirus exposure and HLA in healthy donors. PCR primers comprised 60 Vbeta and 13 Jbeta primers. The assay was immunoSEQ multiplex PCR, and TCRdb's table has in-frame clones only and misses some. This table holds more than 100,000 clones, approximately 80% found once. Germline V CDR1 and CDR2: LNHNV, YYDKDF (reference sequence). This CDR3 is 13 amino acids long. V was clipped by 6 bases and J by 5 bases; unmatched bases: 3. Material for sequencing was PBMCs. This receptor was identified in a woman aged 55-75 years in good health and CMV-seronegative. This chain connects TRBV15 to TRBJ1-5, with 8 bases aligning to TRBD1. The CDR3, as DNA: TGTGCCACCAGGAGGACAGGGTATCAGCCCCAGCATTTT. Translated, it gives CATRRTGYQPQHF.